The rows below give T cell receptor beta chains drawn from one sample of a study of patients and donors after allogeneic stem cell transplantation. TCRdb reprocessed the RT-PCR reads via MiXCR and lists one record per CDR3 protein. Of approximately 200,000 distinct CDR3 sequences listed, roughly two fifths were seen once; the top ten hold around 10%. Sample: blood, either unsorted or a sorted T cell fraction (not recorded which). These receptors were collected from a human donor who was either an allogeneic HSCT recipient or a stem cell or donor lymphocyte infusion donor (not recorded which). It is not recorded whose cells these are; they may come from a transplant donor. Each CDR3 is given with its conserved first and last residue. A D gene is named only where the DNA matches it firmly. For some rows the clone size is stated as once, few or many, or as a class when expanded; others skip it.

j_gene: TRBJ1-1; d_gene: .; len: 17; v_gene: TRBV4-1; abundance: .; CDR3aa: CASSQEWDTKMNTEAFF; CDR3nt: TGCGCCAGCAGCCAAGAGTGGGACACCAAAATGAACACTGAAGCTTTCTTT
j_gene: TRBJ2-3; d_gene: TRBD2; len: 16; v_gene: TRBV20-1; abundance: few; CDR3aa: CSARGPLAGSTDTQYF; CDR3nt: TGCAGTGCCAGGGGCCCACTAGCGGGGAGCACAGATACGCAGTATTTT
j_gene: TRBJ1-5; d_gene: .; len: 14; v_gene: TRBV12-3/TRBV12-4; abundance: .; CDR3aa: CASSSGSHNQPQHF; CDR3nt: TGTGCCAGCAGTTCAGGGTCGCACAATCAGCCCCAGCATTTT
j_gene: TRBJ1-3; d_gene: .; len: 14; v_gene: TRBV29-1; abundance: .; CDR3aa: CSALGVPSGNTIYF; CDR3nt: TGCAGCGCCCTTGGCGTTCCCTCTGGAAACACCATATATTTT
j_gene: TRBJ1-3; d_gene: .; len: 16; v_gene: TRBV30; abundance: .; CDR3aa: CAWSVLGQLPTDTIYF; CDR3nt: TGTGCCTGGAGTGTACTAGGACAGCTACCAACTGACACCATATATTTT
j_gene: TRBJ2-7; d_gene: .; len: 14; v_gene: TRBV12-3/TRBV12-4; abundance: few; CDR3aa: CASRTGRGYREQYF; CDR3nt: TGTGCCAGCAGAACGGGACGGGGTTATAGAGAGCAGTACTTC
j_gene: TRBJ1-2; d_gene: .; len: 14; v_gene: TRBV28; abundance: .; CDR3aa: CASSFPRTNYGYTF; CDR3nt: TGTGCCAGCAGTTTCCCTCGGACTAACTATGGCTACACCTTC
j_gene: TRBJ1-6; d_gene: .; len: 14; v_gene: TRBV12-3/TRBV12-4; abundance: .; CDR3aa: CASSLNSPYSPLHF; CDR3nt: TGTGCCAGCAGTTTGAACAGTCCCTATTCACCCCTCCACTTT
j_gene: TRBJ2-1; d_gene: .; len: 15; v_gene: TRBV3-1; abundance: once; CDR3aa: CASSEGVSSYNEQFF; CDR3nt: TGTGCCAGCAGCGAGGGGGTAAGCTCCTACAATGAGCAGTTCTTC
j_gene: TRBJ1-3; d_gene: TRBD1; len: 15; v_gene: TRBV7-2; abundance: .; CDR3aa: CASSLRTGAGNTIYF; CDR3nt: TGTGCCAGCAGCTTAAGGACAGGGGCTGGAAACACCATATATTTT
j_gene: TRBJ1-6; d_gene: .; len: 15; v_gene: TRBV20-1; abundance: few; CDR3aa: CSARRPPQRNSPLHF; CDR3nt: TGCAGTGCTAGAAGGCCCCCCCAAAGGAATTCACCCCTCCACTTT
j_gene: TRBJ1-6; d_gene: .; len: 18; v_gene: TRBV19; abundance: few; CDR3aa: CASSIRRSGAPHNSPLHF; CDR3nt: TGTGCCAGTAGTATACGCCGAAGCGGGGCACCTCATAATTCACCCCTCCACTTT
j_gene: TRBJ1-3; d_gene: .; len: 15; v_gene: TRBV7-2; abundance: .; CDR3aa: CASSTAHRSGNTIYF; CDR3nt: TGTGCCAGCAGCACGGCGCACCGCTCTGGAAACACCATATATTTT
j_gene: TRBJ2-3; d_gene: .; len: 15; v_gene: TRBV4-2; abundance: .; CDR3aa: CASSQPGASVDTQYF; CDR3nt: TGTGCCAGCAGCCAACCAGGGGCTAGCGTAGATACGCAGTATTTT
j_gene: TRBJ2-3; d_gene: .; len: 15; v_gene: TRBV10-3; abundance: .; CDR3aa: CAISDEGKGTDTQYF; CDR3nt: TGTGCCATCAGTGATGAGGGGAAGGGAACGGATACGCAGTATTTT
j_gene: TRBJ1-1; d_gene: .; len: 14; v_gene: TRBV5-1; abundance: .; CDR3aa: CASSLGQELTEAFF; CDR3nt: TGCGCCAGCAGCTTGGGACAGGAGCTCACTGAAGCTTTCTTT
j_gene: TRBJ1-1; d_gene: .; len: 14; v_gene: TRBV5-1; abundance: .; CDR3aa: CASSLGVPNTEAFF; CDR3nt: TGCGCCAGCAGCTTGGGGGTCCCGAACACTGAAGCTTTCTTT
j_gene: TRBJ1-4; d_gene: .; len: 14; v_gene: TRBV5-1; abundance: .; CDR3aa: CASSLGLSNEKLFF; CDR3nt: TGCGCCAGCAGCTTGGGACTGTCTAATGAAAAACTGTTTTTT
j_gene: TRBJ1-1; d_gene: .; len: 14; v_gene: TRBV16; abundance: .; CDR3aa: CASSLVGVNTEAFF; CDR3nt: TGTGCCAGCAGCCTTGTGGGGGTGAACACTGAAGCTTTCTTT
j_gene: TRBJ1-6; d_gene: .; len: 14; v_gene: TRBV6-5; abundance: .; CDR3aa: CASSYRAGNSPLHF; CDR3nt: TGTGCCAGCAGTTACCGGGCGGGCAATTCACCCCTCCACTTT
j_gene: TRBJ1-2; d_gene: TRBD1; len: 16; v_gene: TRBV27; abundance: .; CDR3aa: CASSPGQAAGLYGYTF; CDR3nt: TGTGCCAGCAGCCCGGGACAGGCTGCGGGCCTCTATGGCTACACCTTC
j_gene: TRBJ1-1; d_gene: .; len: 12; v_gene: TRBV5-5; abundance: .; CDR3aa: CASSSITREAFF; CDR3nt: TGTGCCAGCAGCTCGATTACGCGTGAAGCTTTCTTT
j_gene: TRBJ2-3; d_gene: TRBD2; len: 13; v_gene: TRBV20-1; abundance: few; CDR3aa: CSAPAAGEDTQYF; CDR3nt: TGCAGTGCTCCCGCGGCGGGGGAAGATACGCAGTATTTT
j_gene: TRBJ1-2; d_gene: .; len: 13; v_gene: TRBV9; abundance: .; CDR3aa: CASSALGLYGYTF; CDR3nt: TGTGCCAGCAGCGCCCTGGGCCTATATGGCTACACCTTC
j_gene: TRBJ1-2; d_gene: TRBD1; len: 15; v_gene: TRBV3-1; abundance: .; CDR3aa: CASSLVAGGSYGYTF; CDR3nt: TGTGCCAGCAGCCTCGTGGCAGGGGGTTCCTATGGCTACACCTTC
j_gene: TRBJ1-1; d_gene: TRBD1; len: 13; v_gene: TRBV20-1; abundance: .; CDR3aa: CSARGRDSTEAFF; CDR3nt: TGCAGTGCTAGAGGACGGGACAGTACTGAAGCTTTCTTT
j_gene: TRBJ1-6; d_gene: TRBD1; len: 15; v_gene: TRBV20-1; abundance: few; CDR3aa: CSAKGAGGAQSPLHF; CDR3nt: TGCAGTGCTAAGGGGGCCGGGGGCGCCCAGTCACCCCTCCACTTT
j_gene: TRBJ1-2; d_gene: .; len: 13; v_gene: TRBV5-1; abundance: few; CDR3aa: CASSMYPEGGYTF; CDR3nt: TGCGCCAGCAGCATGTACCCCGAGGGGGGCTACACCTTC
j_gene: TRBJ1-2; d_gene: .; len: 14; v_gene: TRBV6-6; abundance: few; CDR3aa: CASSYSGVDDGYTF; CDR3nt: TGTGCCAGCAGTTACTCAGGGGTAGACGATGGCTACACCTTC
j_gene: TRBJ2-3; d_gene: .; len: 14; v_gene: TRBV15; abundance: .; CDR3aa: CATSRVGHTDTQYF; CDR3nt: TGTGCCACCAGCAGAGTTGGACACACAGATACGCAGTATTTT
j_gene: TRBJ2-7; d_gene: .; len: 15; v_gene: TRBV6-6; abundance: .; CDR3aa: CASNRGHGQAYEQYF; CDR3nt: TGTGCCAGCAACCGAGGACATGGCCAAGCCTACGAGCAGTACTTC
j_gene: TRBJ1-4; d_gene: .; len: 14; v_gene: TRBV5-1; abundance: .; CDR3aa: CASSPGRSGEKLFF; CDR3nt: TGCGCCAGCAGCCCGGGACGAAGCGGAGAAAAACTGTTTTTT
j_gene: TRBJ1-5; d_gene: TRBD1; len: 13; v_gene: TRBV20-1; abundance: .; CDR3aa: CSARKQGSQPQHF; CDR3nt: TGCAGTGCTCGGAAACAGGGGAGTCAGCCCCAGCATTTT
j_gene: TRBJ1-4; d_gene: .; len: 15; v_gene: TRBV10-3; abundance: many; CDR3aa: CAISEGAGLREKLFF; CDR3nt: TGTGCCATCAGTGAGGGAGCGGGTCTTAGAGAAAAACTGTTTTTT
j_gene: TRBJ1-2; d_gene: TRBD1; len: 15; v_gene: TRBV12-3/TRBV12-4; abundance: few; CDR3aa: CASRPTGAANYGYTF; CDR3nt: TGTGCCAGCAGACCGACAGGGGCTGCTAACTATGGCTACACCTTC
j_gene: TRBJ2-7; d_gene: .; len: 14; v_gene: TRBV28; abundance: .; CDR3aa: CASEKDWSSYEQYF; CDR3nt: TGTGCCAGCGAGAAGGACTGGAGCTCCTACGAGCAGTACTTC
j_gene: TRBJ1-4; d_gene: .; len: 15; v_gene: TRBV5-1; abundance: .; CDR3aa: CASSTTGKGNEKLFF; CDR3nt: TGCGCCAGCAGCACAACAGGGAAGGGGAATGAAAAACTGTTTTTT
j_gene: TRBJ1-3; d_gene: TRBD1; len: 16; v_gene: TRBV6-1; abundance: few; CDR3aa: CASSTSSGGTGNTIYF; CDR3nt: TGTGCCAGCAGCACATCGTCAGGGGGTACTGGAAACACCATATATTTT
j_gene: TRBJ1-5; d_gene: .; len: 18; v_gene: TRBV28; abundance: .; CDR3aa: CASSLWTKGRGSNQPQHF; CDR3nt: TGTGCCAGCAGTCTGTGGACCAAGGGTAGAGGTAGCAATCAGCCCCAGCATTTT
j_gene: TRBJ1-1; d_gene: TRBD1; len: 14; v_gene: TRBV5-6; abundance: .; CDR3aa: CASSVTGKNTEAFF; CDR3nt: TGTGCCAGCAGCGTGACAGGGAAGAACACTGAAGCTTTCTTT
j_gene: TRBJ1-3; d_gene: .; len: 14; v_gene: TRBV5-1; abundance: .; CDR3aa: CASSLTPVGNTIYF; CDR3nt: TGCGCCAGCAGCTTGACCCCCGTTGGAAACACCATATATTTT
j_gene: TRBJ1-3; d_gene: .; len: 13; v_gene: TRBV10-3; abundance: many; CDR3aa: CAISLNSGNTIYF; CDR3nt: TGTGCCATCAGTCTCAATTCTGGAAACACCATATATTTT
j_gene: TRBJ1-2; d_gene: .; len: 16; v_gene: TRBV20-1; abundance: .; CDR3aa: CSAREVPGVSKNGYTF; CDR3nt: TGCAGTGCTAGAGAAGTTCCAGGGGTTTCGAAGAATGGCTACACCTTC
j_gene: TRBJ1-1; d_gene: TRBD1; len: 15; v_gene: TRBV20-1; abundance: .; CDR3aa: CSARDPGQGRTEAFF; CDR3nt: TGCAGTGCTAGAGATCCGGGACAGGGTCGCACTGAAGCTTTCTTT
j_gene: TRBJ1-6; d_gene: .; len: 16; v_gene: TRBV6-5; abundance: .; CDR3aa: CASQDRAVSYNSPLHF; CDR3nt: TGTGCCAGCCAAGACAGAGCGGTCTCCTATAATTCACCCCTCCACTTT
j_gene: TRBJ2-3; d_gene: .; len: 13; v_gene: TRBV20-1; abundance: .; CDR3aa: CSAGTRGTDTQYF; CDR3nt: TGCAGTGCTGGGACCCGGGGCACAGATACGCAGTATTTT
j_gene: TRBJ1-2; d_gene: .; len: 14; v_gene: TRBV7-9; abundance: .; CDR3aa: CASSLGDIGYGYTF; CDR3nt: TGTGCCAGCAGCTTAGGTGATATCGGATATGGCTACACCTTC
j_gene: TRBJ1-1; d_gene: .; len: 15; v_gene: TRBV4-2; abundance: .; CDR3aa: CASSVIKGAYTEAFF; CDR3nt: TGTGCCAGCAGCGTCATTAAGGGTGCGTACACTGAAGCTTTCTTT
j_gene: TRBJ1-1; d_gene: .; len: 12; v_gene: TRBV10-3; abundance: .; CDR3aa: CAIRELNTEAFF; CDR3nt: TGTGCCATCAGGGAGCTGAACACTGAAGCTTTCTTT
j_gene: TRBJ2-3; d_gene: .; len: 14; v_gene: TRBV5-4; abundance: .; CDR3aa: CASSPGGRGDTQYF; CDR3nt: TGTGCCAGCAGCCCCGGGGGGCGCGGAGATACGCAGTATTTT
j_gene: TRBJ1-2; d_gene: .; len: 16; v_gene: TRBV18; abundance: few; CDR3aa: CASSPQRGTGNYGYTF; CDR3nt: TGTGCCAGCTCACCACAAAGGGGGACGGGAAACTATGGCTACACCTTC